This T cell receptor (beta chain) was observed in a study of cytomegalovirus exposure and HLA in healthy donors. PCR primers comprised 60 Vbeta and 13 Jbeta primers. TCRdb's table, derived via immunoSEQ multiplex PCR, lists solely in-frame clones and lacks some. The data show 100,000 to 150,000 clones, roughly 80% seen once. Germline V gene lookup returns CDR1 SGHNT and CDR2 YYREEE (reference sequence). The CDR3 spans 15 residues. This TCR derives from a woman aged 40 to 49 in good health and CMV-seronegative. Sequencing input: PBMCs. This chain uses TRBV5-4 with TRBJ2-5; 10 bases agree with TRBD1. The J call is doubtful: the DNA matches TRBJ2-7 better. For the CDR3, the DNA is TGTGCCAGCAGTTTCGACAGGGGGCACTCCTACGAGCAGTACTTC. Translation: CASSFDRGHSYEQYF.